This T cell receptor (beta chain) was profiled in a study of beta chain features in type 1 diabetes. Across the whole study: Patients looked much like healthy donors when it came to age, gender and cell yields. General study findings and limits: TCRB repertoires of naive, central memory and Treg cells appeared more similar among patients than among healthy donors. TCRB CDR3s from Type 1 diabetes patients were moderately but significantly shorter in all four CD4+ subsets.

Comment on this clone: Its antigen is as yet unknown.

This CDR3 has 14 amino acids. The germline CDR1 and CDR2 sequences are SGHRS and YFSETQ. J gave up 3 bases and V 3 bases, and 4 bases lay outside the gene matches. Isolated RNA was reverse transcribed in full, so expressed TCRB transcripts were sequenced. Only in-frame clones appear in the TCRdb table, and some are missing; sequencing was by immunoSEQ multiplex PCR. This table has hundreds of thousands of clones, 13% to 15% appearing once. In total, each donor contributed a single heparinised blood draw that averaged roughly 100 mL. The clonotype was recovered from a woman in her thirties or forties in good health. The chain couples TRBV5-1 to TRBJ1-2; 8 nucleotides match TRBD1. The specimen was naive CD4+ T cells from blood. CDR3 sequence reads: CASSYGQGDYGYTF. The DNA for the CDR3 is TGCGCCAGCAGCTACGGACAGGGCGACTATGGCTACACCTTC.